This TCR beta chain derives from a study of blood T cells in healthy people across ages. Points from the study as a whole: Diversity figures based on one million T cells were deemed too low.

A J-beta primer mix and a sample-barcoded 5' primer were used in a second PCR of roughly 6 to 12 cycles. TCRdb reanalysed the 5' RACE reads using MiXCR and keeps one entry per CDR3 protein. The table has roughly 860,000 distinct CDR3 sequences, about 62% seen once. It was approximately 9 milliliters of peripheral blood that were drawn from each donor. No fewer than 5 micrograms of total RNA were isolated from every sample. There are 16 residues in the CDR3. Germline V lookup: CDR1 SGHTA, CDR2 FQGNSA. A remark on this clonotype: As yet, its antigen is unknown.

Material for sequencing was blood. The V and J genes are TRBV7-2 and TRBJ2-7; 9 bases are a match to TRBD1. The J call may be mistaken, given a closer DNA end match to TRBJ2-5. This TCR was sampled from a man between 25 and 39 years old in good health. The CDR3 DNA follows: TGTGCCAGCAGCGCAGACGCGGACAGGGGCTTGGAGACCCAGTACTTC. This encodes CASSADADRGLETQYF.